The 16 T cell receptor beta chains below come from one sample, sequenced in a study of T cell repertoires in cytomegalovirus infection. Each CDR3 protein gets one entry after TCRdb re-called the reads with MiXCR. The table has about 530,000 distinct CDR3 sequences, about 26% seen once. Sequenced sample: PBMCs. These receptor sequences come from a human donor in good health (CMV status not recorded). Some clones in this sample may be carry-over from other donors' samples.

This clonotype was seen repeatedly, ten times or more. The chain carries TRBV7-8 and TRBJ1-5; TRBD1 matches 7 bases. Germline V gene sequence: CDR1 SGHVS, CDR2 FQNEAQ. Unmatched junction bases numbered 11, after V lost 1 base and J lost 5 bases. This CDR3 region has 17 residues. CDR3 DNA sequence: TGTGCCAGCAGCTTAGTTGGAGGCGTCAGGGGGGATCAGCCCCAGCATTTT. Protein product: CASSLVGGVRGDQPQHF.

At least ten counts were recorded for this clonotype. This chain links TRBV7-9 with TRBJ2-6; a possible D gene is TRBD1 (5 bases). This CDR3 comprises 15 residues. V lost 5 bases and J 0 bases, leaving 8 bases between the germline ends. CDR1 is SEHNR, CDR2 FQNEAQ, per germline (reference sequence). CDR3 bases: TGTGCCAGCAGCCAGACAGTCTCTGGGGCCAACGTCCTGACTTTC. It translates to CASSQTVSGANVLTF. The complete variable domain, with remaining parts taken from reference TRBV7-9 and TRBJ2-6, reads DTGVSQNPRHKITKRGQNVTFRCDPISEHNRLYWYRQTLGQGPEFLTYFQNEAQLEKSRLLSDRFSAERPKGSFSTLEIQRTEQGDSAMYLCASSQTVSGANVLTFGAGSRLTVL.

The chain is built from TRBV5-1 and TRBJ1-1; 8 positions agree with TRBD1. In germline, CDR1 is SGHRS, CDR2 YFSETQ. The CDR3 is 13 residues long. The V segment lost 4 bases and the J segment 3 bases; nucleotides outside the gene matches: 2. CDR3 in DNA: TGCGCCAGCAGCCCCAGGGGGCACACTGAAGCTTTCTTT. It translates to CASSPRGHTEAFF. The full variable domain, rest sourced from reference TRBV5-1 and TRBJ1-1, is KAGVTQTPRYLIKTRGQQVTLSCSPISGHRSVSWYQQTPGQGLQFLFEYFSETQRNKGNFPGRFSGRQFSNSRSEMNVSTLELGDSALYLCASSPRGHTEAFFGQGTRLTVV.

The genes are TRBV20-1 and TRBJ1-5; 7 nucleotides match TRBD1. In germline, CDR1 is DFQATT, CDR2 SNEGSKA (reference sequence). Trimming removed 5 bases from V and 2 bases from J; junction bases left unmatched: 6. CDR3 length: 14 residues. CDR3 bases: TGCAGTGCTGAGACAGGGAACGGCAATCAGCCCCAGCATTTT. Its translation: CSAETGNGNQPQHF.

On this clonotype itself: At one of its ends the junction is not consistent with the germline gene, which may arise from a read error. The chain is built from TRBV12-3 or TRBV12-4 and TRBJ2-7; tentative D call: TRBD2 (6 bases). This CDR3 region has 14 residues. The CDR3 sequence: CASSPFGGPYKQYF. The DNA for the CDR3 is TGTGCCAGCAGTCCTTTCGGAGGGCCCTACAAGCAGTACTTC.

This clonotype was counted a few times. The rearrangement joins TRBV11-2 to TRBJ2-7, with D unresolved. There are 13 residues in the CDR3. Trimming shortened V by 1 base and J by 2 bases, and 6 bases separated the two germline ends. Looked up from germline, CDR1 is SGHAT and CDR2 is FQNNGV. The CDR3 DNA is TGTGCCAGCAGCTTAGGTCGACCCTACGAGCAGTACGTC. This translates into CASSLGRPYEQYV.

In its sample, this clonotype was seen a few times. CDR3 DNA: TGTGCCAGCAGTTTTACTAGCGGGAGAGGTGGCGGGGAGCTGTTTTTT. It yields the protein CASSFTSGRGGGELFF. The chain uses TRBV28 and TRBJ2-2; 11 bases are shared with TRBD2. CDR1 MDHEN and CDR2 SYDVKM come from the germline V gene. CDR3 size: 16 residues. The ends lost 3 bases at V and 7 bases at J; junction bases unmatched: 7. Full variable domain (rest looked up from reference TRBV28 and TRBJ2-2): DVKVTQSSRYLVKRTGEKVFLECVQDMDHENMFWYRQDPGLGLRLIYFSYDVKMKEKGDIPEGYSVSREKKERFSLILESASTNQTSMYLCASSFTSGRGGGELFFGEGSRLTVL.

This clonotype was detected only a few times. This chain connects TRBV6-2 or TRBV6-3 to TRBJ2-2, with TRBD2 as a possible D gene (5 bases). Germline loops: CDR1 MNHEY, CDR2 SVGEGT. The CDR3 is 14 residues long. Trimming stripped 9 bases from V and 5 bases from J, with 16 bases between. CDR3 DNA sequence: TGTGCCAGTCGACGGCTGAGGGTAACCGGGGAGCTGTTTTTT. Its translation: CASRRLRVTGELFF.

J is TRBJ2-1 and V is TRBV18; D might be TRBD2 (5 bases). This CDR3 spans 15 amino acids. V lost 3 bases and J 0 bases, leaving 9 bases between the germline ends. Per germline, CDR1 KGHSH and CDR2 LQKENI. The CDR3 reads CASSPWTLSYNEQFF. Written as DNA, the CDR3 is TGTGCCAGCTCACCTTGGACTCTCTCCTACAATGAGCAGTTCTTC.

This chain links TRBV5-6 with TRBJ2-5, with D possibly being TRBD1 (6 bases). CDR1 and CDR2 from the germline V gene are SGHDT and YYEEEE. The CDR3 covers 14 residues. V lost 2 bases to trimming and J lost 5 bases, with 13 bases between them. CDR3 DNA: TGTGCCAGCAGCTTCAACAGGGTCTGGGAGACCCAGTACTTC. This gives the protein CASSFNRVWETQYF.

The chain links TRBV28 to TRBJ2-7; D remains ambiguous. This CDR3 region has 14 residues. The V and J ends lost 6 bases and 3 bases respectively, with 15 bases between them. Germline V lookup: CDR1 MDHEN, CDR2 SYDVKM. The CDR3 protein is CASSPRFSLYEQYF. DNA of the CDR3: TGTGCCAGCAGCCCTCGGTTCAGCCTCTACGAGCAGTACTTC.

The rearrangement uses TRBV6-2 or TRBV6-3 and TRBJ2-1; 8 positions match TRBD1. Per the germline V gene, CDR1 is MNHEY and CDR2 is SVGEGT. V was pared by 7 bases and J by 6 bases, with 14 bases of the junction left unmatched. The CDR3 consists of 16 residues. CDR3 sequence reads: CASKGEFQGAFNEQFF. The CDR3, as DNA: TGTGCCAGCAAAGGTGAATTTCAGGGGGCTTTCAATGAGCAGTTCTTC.

CDR3 nucleotides: TGCGCCAGCAGCCAAGTGGGACAGGCTAATGAAAAACTGTTTTTT. It specifies CASSQVGQANEKLFF. This chain joins TRBV4-1 and TRBJ1-4; 8 bases are a match to TRBD1. The CDR3 is 15 residues long. CDR1 and CDR2 from the germline V gene are MGHRA and YSYEKL. V lost 1 base, J lost 3 bases, and 1 base stayed unmatched.

In this sample, this clonotype turned up a few times. The V gene is TRBV12-3 or TRBV12-4, the J gene TRBJ2-7, with TRBD2 identical over 10 bases. The trim removed 7 bases at V and 5 bases at J, leaving 14 bases unmatched. This CDR3 spans 16 amino acids. The CDR3 DNA sequence: TGTGCCAGCACCCCCCGTCCAGCGGGAGGGCCAAACGAGCAGTACTTC. It translates to CASTPRPAGGPNEQYF.

The V call is TRBV4-3, the J call TRBJ2-3, with 13 nucleotides matching TRBD2. Germline loops: CDR1 LGHNA, CDR2 YSLEER. J lost 5 bases, V lost 2 bases, and 10 bases had no gene match. This CDR3 has 18 amino acids. This CDR3 is CASSQPGTSGNTIDTQYF. As DNA, the CDR3 is TGCGCCAGCAGCCAACCTGGGACTAGCGGGAACACAATAGATACGCAGTATTTT.

This clonotype was recorded a few times. This chain links TRBV29-1 with TRBJ2-1, with D maybe TRBD1 (6 bases). The germline CDR1 and CDR2 sequences are SQVTM and ANQGSEA. CDR3 length: 14 residues. Trimming removed 5 bases at V and 5 bases at J, with 16 bases between. The CDR3 loop is CSVYRTVTNNEQFF. The CDR3 coding sequence is TGCAGCGTTTACCGGACAGTAACGAACAATGAGCAGTTCTTC.